One T cell receptor (beta chain) is described in this entry. It has no known antigen specificity. No much larger clone exists at a distance of one base, and base qualities are not known. The cohort comprised 550 to 700 healthy bone marrow donors. All cohort members were sampled while nominally healthy, although unrecorded immune exposures were likely present. The donor tested CMV seronegative and was one of the 352 seronegative cohort members. Each donor provided a peripheral blood sample, and peripheral blood mononuclear cells were used for TCR beta sequencing. The Qiagen DNeasy Blood Extraction Kit was used to extract genomic DNA from the blood cell samples. The data originate from a study of cytomegalovirus exposure and HLA in healthy donors (dated by TCRdb to 2016 to 2017). For context, the study as a whole: An earlier analysis of some 600 of the donors reported approximately 280 Gb of sequence data and approximately 120 million unique TCR beta sequences obtained from approximately 180 million T cells. An early release that covered roughly 600 HLA-typed donors contained approximately 300 gigabases of sequencing data and 75 million to 100 million unique TCR sequences. The genetic ancestry cluster associated with self-reported Caucasian donors included 81% of the roughly 400 genotyped donors. The study aimed to test whether cataloging public T cell receptors could reveal signatures of past pathogen exposure. The T cell repertoires of some 670 subjects were profiled by immunosequencing and related to cytomegalovirus serostatus. Along with the roughly 700-subject first cohort, a separate validation cohort of over a hundred different subjects was used. To predict cytomegalovirus infection status, the study brought together high-throughput TCR immunosequencing, statistical association of individual TCRs with disease status, and machine learning. In a later analysis, previously published TCR beta repertoires from 600 to 850 donors were re-analyzed and high-resolution HLA genotyping was added so that TCR occurrence patterns could be studied. Rather than using new phenotypic data, the later analysis identified candidate immune exposures from TCR beta sequences and from how often those sequences occurred across donors. An earlier analysis of more than 450 of the donors used high-throughput TCR beta sequencing to judge whether each TCR beta V gene segment behaved as functional or pseudogenic. Donor age, sex, ethnicity and CMV serostatus were compiled together with the repertoire data. A later genetic analysis took genome-wide SNP genotypes for about three fifths of the roughly 670 donors and used that subset as a discovery cohort. Every repertoire in the discovery cohort had been generated on one and the same sequencing platform. Class I and class II HLA loci were covered by the typing at four-digit resolution. The number of donors typed differed by locus, with roughly 620-630 for A, B, C, DRB1 and DQB1, around 520 for DQA1, 606 for DPA1, and 450 to 480 for DPB1. Because of strong linkage in the cohort, roughly five DR-DQ haplotypes were treated as single units for association and clustering. On average, roughly 200,000 unique TCR beta nucleotide sequences were sequenced per donor among a few hundred genotyped donors of the cohort, with roughly 18% of those sequences being non-productive.

CDR1 is given as SGHAT and CDR2 as FQDESV, both from the germline V gene (reference sequence). The CDR3 measures 16 amino acids from cysteine to phenylalanine. The CDR3 DNA has 48 bases and is translated from base 1. Trimmed from V: 2 bases; trimmed from J: 3 bases; junction bases lacking a gene match: 7. Library preparation was by the immunoSEQ multiplex PCR assay. For the multiplex PCR, a mixture combining 60 forward primers for TCR Vbeta segments and 13 reverse primers for TCR Jbeta segments was used. A multiplex PCR assay on genomic DNA amplified the CDR3 region of rearranged TCR beta genes. On the Illumina HiSeq System, the amplified TCR beta libraries were sequenced as 87-base-pair reads. On the study's bioinformatics: A later analysis counted tens of millions of unique TCR beta chains across the 700 or so repertoires, and some 12 million of these chains were shared by at least two donors. Raw reads were error-corrected and collapsed into unique sequences with a nearest-neighbor algorithm that merged closely related sequences to remove PCR and sequencing errors. Alignment of CDR3 sequences to IMGT reference sequences was used to assign V, D and J gene segments. For a sequence to be retained, a match of at least six nucleotides was required to both a V gene segment and a J gene segment. Rearrangements were called productive when the CDR3 lacked stop codons and stayed in frame with V and J; all others were non-productive. CDR3 was defined by IMGT convention, running from the second conserved V-encoded cysteine to the conserved J-encoded phenylalanine. The earlier analysis of about 610 of the donors excluded any sequence lacking an unambiguous match to a single V gene segment. In an earlier analysis of some 590 of the donors, a V segment was called functional when productive rearrangements were above 56.7%, and segregating when the standard deviation between donors exceeded 5%. A statistical classification framework was built to diagnose cytomegalovirus status from the catalog of TCR beta chain sequences. In a later analysis, TCR nucleotide sequences were compared against IMGT/GENE-DB human TR gene sequences so that V and J genes could be assigned. A later analysis assigned CDR3 sequences and most-parsimonious VDJ recombination scenarios with the TCRdist pipeline. In a later analysis, each TCR beta chain was defined by its CDR3 amino acid sequence together with its V-gene family, and reads lacking a unique V-gene family were excluded. As a way to deal with suspected cross-contamination and a sequencing artifact, a later analysis dropped nearly 600 nucleotide sequences that were highly shared and had low generation probability. In a later analysis, a clonal expansion index for each public chain was calculated from normalized within-repertoire ranks of inferred template counts. A later analysis computed generation probabilities with a VDJ recombination model fitted to out-of-frame rearrangements, and checked the results against IGoR. A later analysis scored TCR-TCR, TCR-HLA and TCR-CMV co-occurrence with hypergeometric tests, applying a repertoire-size bias correction to TCR pairs. False discovery rates were estimated in a later analysis by permuting HLA or CMV assignments 20 times. In a later analysis, co-occurring TCRs were grouped with DBSCAN, and TCRdist sequence similarity was added when clustering was performed within HLA-allele-positive subsets. Co-occurrence clustering excluded repertoires with fewer than 30,000 or more than 120,000 public chains, plus five with anomalous nucleotide sharing. The immuneACCESS repertoire file appears here via TCRdb, limited to in-frame rearrangements. These files lack a portion of the clones; in checked studies, under half of the deficit traces to unresolved V genes, and the cause of the others is not known. For V, J and clone size, that table is used; D and trimming come from the DNA. In this sample the table shows some 150,000 clones, approximately 80% of which occur a single time. About 4.7% of the sample goes to the ten largest clones.

The paper as a whole reports these results and caveats: According to a later analysis, TCR association rates differed among HLA loci, with DRB1 alleles showing the most associated TCRs and HLA-C alleles showing the fewest. A later analysis found that most CMV-associated TCR beta chains appeared HLA-restricted, with HLA associations seemingly driven largely by CMV exposure. The study listed 150 to 200 TCR beta chains as associated with cytomegalovirus. A later genetic analysis reported fewer N-insertions in productive TCRs among donors in an Asian-associated ancestry cluster than the roughly 690-donor mean. A group of highly shared sequence variants was considered likely to be a technical artifact of the sequencing pipeline. Across donors, most TCR sequences were observed very rarely, whereas some public TCRs were present in many individuals. Three of the identified cytomegalovirus-associated TCR beta chains were confirmed in vitro to be specific for cytomegalovirus antigens. When HLA alleles, especially DR and DQ, strongly co-occurred, TCR associations were difficult to assign to individual alleles. Correlated functional status among segregating V segments might reflect linkage disequilibrium, but an unknown experimental factor could not be ruled out. In a later analysis, HLA-associated TCR beta chains showed more clonal expansion and lower generation probabilities than non-associated chains that were equally common. The cohort was sequenced for TCR beta chains only, and without alpha or paired-chain data the features that could be detected were limited. A further reported finding was that TCR beta sequences accurately predicted the HLA-A and HLA-B alleles for most subjects in the first cohort. Approximately 16 rarely observed V segments, including chromosome 9 orphons, were excluded from the earlier analysis of some 590 of the donors because counts were too low. Specific HLA alleles were associated with more than 15,000 TCR beta sequences at a false discovery rate of 0.05 in a later analysis. The presence/absence analyses assumed that sequencing depth was roughly uniform across donors, and that assumption may not be true. Because the 87-base-pair reads could not distinguish some IMGT-functional V segments, including TRBV6-2 and TRBV6-3, those segments were excluded. Because HLA typing was missing for some donors at each locus, association tests included only the typed subset. According to a later analysis, parvovirus B19, influenza, CMV and Epstein-Barr virus appeared linked to several top co-occurrence clusters. In an earlier analysis of approximately 600 of the donors, most TCR beta V segments were observed in productive rearrangements about 87% or about 30% of the time, broadly matching IMGT annotations. The only immune exposure information available for the cohort was CMV serostatus. The classifier was reported to diagnose cytomegalovirus status with high specificity and sensitivity in both the original and validation cohorts. It was suggested by the authors that the approach could potentially be generalized to other disease states and immunological phenotypes. A later genetic analysis associated a missense DCLRE1C variant with V-gene and J-gene trimming of TCR beta chains, and an independent cohort replicated the association.

The sequencing sample was made of PBMCs. The TCR comes from a man in his thirties or forties in good health and CMV-seronegative. The chain was built from TRBV11-1 and TRBJ1-1; 9 of the junction bases match TRBD1. The nucleotides read TGTGCCAGCAGCTTAAGGGGGACAGGGTTGGACACTGAAGCTTTCTTT. Protein translation: CASSLRGTGLDTEAFF.